Following are 13 T cell receptor beta chains from one sample sequenced in a study of cytomegalovirus exposure and HLA in healthy donors. The PCR employed 60 Vbeta primers together with 13 Jbeta primers. Method: immunoSEQ multiplex PCR; TCRdb's copy keeps in-frame clones and lacks some. Among 140,000 to 150,000 clones listed, about 64% were seen once. Sequencing input: PBMCs. The receptor source for this set is a man between 60 and 75 years old in good health and CMV-seronegative.

This chain joins TRBV15 and TRBJ1-1, with TRBD1 matching over 9 bases. Germline V lookup: CDR1 LNHNV, CDR2 YYDKDF (reference sequence). The CDR3 is 13 residues long. With V trimmed by 6 bases and J by 6 bases, 5 bases remained unmatched. The CDR3 protein is CATRRQGEAEAFF. For the CDR3, the DNA is TGTGCCACCAGGAGACAGGGGGAGGCTGAAGCTTTCTTT.

This clone was counted a few times. J is TRBJ2-1 and V is TRBV12-5, with 10 bases fitting TRBD2. The CDR3 has 15 amino acids. Germline V lookup: CDR1 LGHNT, CDR2 FRNRAP. Trimming at V came to 5 bases and at J to 3 bases, leaving 4 bases not matched to a gene. DNA for the CDR3: TGTGCTAGTGGTACCCTAGCGGGGGACTACAATGAGCAGTTCTTC. Translated, it gives CASGTLAGDYNEQFF.

This clone was found a few times. The J gene is TRBJ2-5, the V gene TRBV28, with D perhaps matching TRBD1 (8 bases). The CDR3 length is 15 residues. Germline CDR1 reads MDHEN; CDR2 reads SYDVKM. Trimming left V 5 bases short and J 2 bases short, with 15 bases between. The CDR3 DNA sequence: TGTGCCAGCAGTCCACACAGGGGGGGACAAGAGACCCAGTACTTC. Its protein is CASSPHRGGQETQYF.

This clone was picked up a small number of times. V gene TRBV2 combines with J gene TRBJ1-2; D gene unclear. The germline gives CDR1 SNHLY, CDR2 FYNNEI. V was clipped by 7 bases and J by 6 bases, with 12 bases between them. This CDR3 has 12 amino acids. In DNA form, the CDR3 reads TGTGCCAGCATTCGGGGAGAACATGGCTACACCTTC. Protein: CASIRGEHGYTF.

This clone was counted between two and nine times. The chain couples TRBV5-1 to TRBJ2-3; weak D call: TRBD2 (6 bases). The germline V gene encodes CDR1 SGHRS and CDR2 YFSETQ. The CDR3 length is 14 residues. Deletions cut 4 bases from V and 5 bases from J, with 14 bases between. The CDR3 spells CASSRGGQGDTQYF. CDR3 DNA sequence: TGCGCCAGCAGCCGCGGAGGGCAGGGAGATACGCAGTATTTT.

The chain joins TRBV28 to TRBJ2-5; D not resolved. Per germline, CDR1 MDHEN and CDR2 SYDVKM. Trimming took off 8 bases at V and 4 bases at J, with 11 bases between the two ends. The CDR3 has 12 amino acids. The CDR3 protein is CASSRARETQYF. Written as DNA, the CDR3 is TGTGCCAGCTCCCGTGCCAGAGAGACCCAGTACTTC.

The table lists this clone with a few counts. The J gene is TRBJ2-1, the V gene TRBV15; D not resolved. Trimming took off 1 base at V and 7 bases at J, with 8 bases between the two ends. This CDR3 contains 13 residues. Germline CDR1 reads LNHNV; CDR2 reads YYDKDF (reference sequence). The CDR3 bases are TGTGCCACCAGCAGAGGGCAGTTGAATGAGCAGTTCTTC. Amino acid sequence: CATSRGQLNEQFF.

CDR3: CATSIGTGGYEQYF. In DNA form, the CDR3 reads TGTGCCACCAGCATCGGGACAGGGGGCTACGAGCAGTACTTC. The J gene is TRBJ2-5, the V gene TRBV15, with 11 positions matching TRBD1. The DNA matches TRBJ2-7 better at its end, which makes the J call doubtful. Germline V gives CDR1 LNHNV, CDR2 YYDKDF (reference sequence). The CDR3 consists of 14 residues.

In this sample, this clone turned up once. The chain is built from TRBV30 and TRBJ1-3; 7 nucleotides match TRBD1. V dropped 1 base and J dropped 0; count of bases not matched to a gene: 0. CDR1 is GTSNPN, CDR2 SVGIG, per germline (reference sequence). The CDR3 spans 14 residues. The CDR3 region has the DNA TGTGCCTGGAGTGGGACAGGCTCTGGAAACACCATATATTTT. Translating gives CAWSGTGSGNTIYF.

The chain combines TRBV7-8 with TRBJ1-2, with 7 bases fitting TRBD1. Germline loops: CDR1 SGHVS, CDR2 FQNEAQ. CDR3 length: 14 residues. V shed 4 bases and J 2 bases; nucleotides not matched to a gene: 4. CDR3 sequence: CASSSTDRNYGYTF. CDR3 DNA sequence: TGTGCCAGCAGCTCCACGGACAGGAACTATGGCTACACCTTC.

This clone occurred a few times. J is TRBJ1-5 and V is TRBV5-3; TRBD1 agrees at 9 bases. TRBV5-3 is marked as an open reading frame, function uncertain. With 10 bases clipped from V and 2 bases from J, the junction kept 7 bases outside the gene matches. The CDR3 is 14 residues long. This chain's CDR3 is CAETGGSGNQPQHF. CDR3 bases: TGTGCCGAAACAGGGGGCTCTGGCAATCAGCCCCAGCATTTT.

The rearrangement uses TRBV21-1 and TRBJ1-6. TRBV21-1 constitutes a pseudogene. The CDR3 spans 10 residues. The CDR3 bases are TGTGCCAGCAGCAAAGCCCTCCTCCACTTT. Residues: CASSKALLHF.

This clone was observed a handful of times. Its ends do not fully match the called genes, so a read error is possible. The V gene is TRBV6-1, the J gene TRBJ1-5; D perhaps matches TRBD1 (5 bases). This CDR3 region has 11 residues. Germline V gives CDR1 MNHNS, CDR2 SASEGT. The CDR3, as DNA: TGTGCCAGCAGTGATGCAGGGAATCTGGATTTT. This gives the protein CASSDAGNLDF.